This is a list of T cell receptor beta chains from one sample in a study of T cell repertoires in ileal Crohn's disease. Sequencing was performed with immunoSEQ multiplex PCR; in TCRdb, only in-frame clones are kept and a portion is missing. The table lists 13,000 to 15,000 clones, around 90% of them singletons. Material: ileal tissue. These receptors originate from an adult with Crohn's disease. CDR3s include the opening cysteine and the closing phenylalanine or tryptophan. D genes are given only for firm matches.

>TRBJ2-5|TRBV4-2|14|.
CASSQVVFQETQYF
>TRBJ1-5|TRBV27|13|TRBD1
CASRTGSNQPQHF
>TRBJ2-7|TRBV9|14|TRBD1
CASSARDRGSEQYF
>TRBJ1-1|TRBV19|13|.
CASSITDTPEAFF
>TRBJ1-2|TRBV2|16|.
CASSEVRHTANYGYTF
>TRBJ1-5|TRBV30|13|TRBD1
CASTGGGNQPQHF
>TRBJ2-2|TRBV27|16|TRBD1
CASNSRTGVIGGELFF
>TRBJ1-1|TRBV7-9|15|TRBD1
CASSYTGAANTEAFF
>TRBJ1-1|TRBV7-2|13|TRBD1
CASSLVGQGTAFF
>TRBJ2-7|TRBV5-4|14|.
CASSLGQASYEQYF
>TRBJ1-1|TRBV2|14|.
CASLKDSTNTEAFF
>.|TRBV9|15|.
CASSTGGLSSYEQYF
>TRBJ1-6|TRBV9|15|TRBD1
CASSKGQGDNSPLHF
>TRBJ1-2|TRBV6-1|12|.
CASSERQDGYTF
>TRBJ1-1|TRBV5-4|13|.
CASSRDRNTEAFF
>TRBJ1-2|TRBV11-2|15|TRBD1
CASSSRDSTNYGYTF
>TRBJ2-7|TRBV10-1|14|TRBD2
CASSESLAGTEQYF
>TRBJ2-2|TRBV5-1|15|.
CASSIRQAGTGELFF
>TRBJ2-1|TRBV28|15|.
CASSFGGSSYNEQFF
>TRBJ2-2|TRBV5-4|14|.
CASSSAVATGELFF
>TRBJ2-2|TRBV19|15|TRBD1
CAGQDLTGGTGELFF
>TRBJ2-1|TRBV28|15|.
CASIGWESSYNEQFF
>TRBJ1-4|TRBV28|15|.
CAGSFIGGGRKKLFF
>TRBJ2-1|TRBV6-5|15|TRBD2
CASSYGAGGTNEQFF
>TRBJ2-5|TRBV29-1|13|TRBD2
CSVGNSGGETQYF
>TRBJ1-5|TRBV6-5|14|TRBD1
CASRRQGVNQPQHF
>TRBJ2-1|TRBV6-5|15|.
CASSYSSGPHNEQFF
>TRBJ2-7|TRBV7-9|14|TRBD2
CASSLTSGSYEQYF
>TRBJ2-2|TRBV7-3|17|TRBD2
CASRIPGLAGPAGELFF
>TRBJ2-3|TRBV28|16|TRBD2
CASRPSGLAGTDTQYF
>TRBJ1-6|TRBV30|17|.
CAWNDLMGSSYNSPLHF
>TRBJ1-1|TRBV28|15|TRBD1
CASSTPTGGNTEAFF
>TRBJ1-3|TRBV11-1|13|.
CASSFVSGNTIYF
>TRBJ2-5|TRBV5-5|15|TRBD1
CASKTGTGQQETQYF
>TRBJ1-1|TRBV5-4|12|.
CASSPRGSRAFF
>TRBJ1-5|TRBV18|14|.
CASSLLISSQPQHF
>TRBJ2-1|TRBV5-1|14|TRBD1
CASSFQQGSGEQFF
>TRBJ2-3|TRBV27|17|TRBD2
CASSPIRLAGVADTQYF
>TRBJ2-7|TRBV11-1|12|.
CASSLDRSEQYF
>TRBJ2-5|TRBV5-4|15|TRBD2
CASSQQLAGGETQYF
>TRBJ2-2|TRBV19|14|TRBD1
CASRTGANTGELFF
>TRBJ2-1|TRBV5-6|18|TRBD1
CASRNNRDRARNRNEQFF
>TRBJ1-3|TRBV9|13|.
CASSVPLSDTIYF
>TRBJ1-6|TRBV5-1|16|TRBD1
CASSLTGGSSNSPLHF
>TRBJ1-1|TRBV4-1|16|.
CASSLRQTPMNTEAFF
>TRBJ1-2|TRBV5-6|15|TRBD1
CASSLQGPANYGYTF